Detailed here is one T cell receptor (beta chain). Its antigen is not known. The entry originates in a study of beta chain features in type 1 diabetes. General study results and limits: Comparison showed that naive, central memory and Treg TCRB repertoires appeared more similar among patients than among healthy donors. There was a possibility that cDNA sequencing over-represented cells with high TCR expression. Within each of all four CD4+ subsets, Type 1 diabetes patients had TCRB CDR3s that were moderately but significantly shorter. Patients and controls would be equally affected if PCR favored shorter templates.

CDR3 length equals 14 residues. Germline V lookup: CDR1 MDHEN, CDR2 SYDVKM. Between the trimmed V and J ends, which lost 5 bases and 2 bases, there was a span of 10 bases. Every bit of the isolated RNA underwent reverse transcription, so sequencing read expressed TCRB transcripts. The table came from immunoSEQ multiplex PCR; TCRdb's copy has only in-frame clones and leaves some out. The table lists about 270,000 clones, 13% to 15% of them singletons. The sequenced sample was naive CD4+ T cells from blood. This receptor was obtained from a man younger than 45 with type 1 diabetes. The chain combines TRBV28 with TRBJ2-1; perhaps TRBD2 as D (5 bases). The CDR3 coding sequence is TGTGCCAGCAGTCTCGGGATTCCCTACAATGAGCAGTTCTTC. It yields the protein CASSLGIPYNEQFF.